This T cell receptor beta chain was sequenced for a study of blood T cell repertoires in COVID-19. Study background: Some COVID-19 samples were acute and others convalescent; all came from the United States, Italy and Spain. In each case, the material was cDNA or gDNA derived from T cells, B-cell-depleted T cells, or PBMCs.

Authors' methods: How many nucleated cells were present was estimated from reference gene primer amplification. Clones were sequenced by immunoSEQ multiplex PCR, and TCRdb holds only the in-frame ones, with some missing. V and J calls and clone size follow that table, whereas D and trimming were derived from the DNA. The data show tens of thousands of clones, about 76% seen once. The specimen sequenced was peripheral blood. The sequence derives from a man older than 75 with acute or convalescent COVID-19.

CDR3 in DNA: TGTGCCAGCAGTTTCAGGAACATGAACACTGAAGCTTTCTTT. It yields the protein CASSFRNMNTEAFF. The chain combines TRBV28 with TRBJ1-1; D is uncertain. There are 14 residues in the CDR3. The V gene's germline CDR1 is MDHEN and CDR2 SYDVKM. The germline V and J ends were trimmed by 3 bases and 0 bases, with 8 bases remaining between them.